The entry below gives a single T cell receptor beta chain sequence along with its context. Trimming removed 5 bases from V and 3 bases from J, with 16 bases in between. Germline lookup yields CDR1 SGHTA and CDR2 FQGNSA. The CDR3 extends over 15 amino acids. Libraries were prepared by immunoSEQ multiplex PCR; TCRdb keeps only in-frame clonotypes and omits some of them. Of 150,000 to 200,000 clones in the sample, around 85% are singletons; the top ten hold 3% to 3.5%. This sample is drawn from a study of blood T cell repertoires in COVID-19. Study at large: From T cells, B-cell-depleted T cells, or PBMCs came the material, which was cDNA or gDNA.

This receptor was taken from a human donor with acute or convalescent COVID-19. The donor label of this sample is uncertain. The chain joins TRBV7-2 to TRBJ1-2, with unresolved D. The sequenced sample was peripheral blood. In DNA, the CDR3 is TGTGCCAGCAGCGTTCCCAGACTGATCGACTATGGCTACACCTTC. It specifies CASSVPRLIDYGYTF. Together with reference TRBV7-2 and TRBJ1-2, the CDR3 gives the full variable domain: GAGVSQSPSNKVTEKGKDVELRCDPISGHTALYWYRQSLGQGLEFLIYFQGNSAPDKSGLPSDRFSAERTGGSVSTLTIQRTQQEDSAVYLCASSVPRLIDYGYTFGSGTRLTVV.